Listed below are T cell receptor beta chains from one sample, sequenced in a study of Graves' ophthalmopathy and Graves' hyperthyroidism. TCRdb independently ran MiXCR on the multiplex PCR reads; one entry per CDR3 protein. There are 300,000 to 450,000 distinct CDR3 sequences in the sample; roughly 15% occur only once, and roughly 2.3% lies in the top ten. Sequences were obtained from peripheral blood. The receptors shown here come from an adult woman with stable Graves' hyperthyroidism. Both conserved end residues are part of each CDR3. D genes are given only for firm matches. The listing skips clone size in some rows; elsewhere it reads once, few, many or a size class.

size,D,V,J,length,CDR3,DNA
NA,NA,TRBV28,TRBJ1-5,11,CASSLAQSQHF,TGTGCCAGCAGTTTAGCCCAATCCCAGCATTTT
once,TRBD2,TRBV11-2,TRBJ2-2,17,CASSFSSGGLNTGELFF,TGTGCCAGCAGCTTTTCTAGCGGGGGCCTGAACACCGGGGAGCTGTTTTTT
NA,NA,TRBV30,TRBJ2-7,21,CAWTTPIPGQGLAGVRNEQYF,TGTGCCTGGACAACCCCCATACCGGGACAGGGGCTAGCGGGAGTGAGAAACGAGCAGTACTTC
many,NA,TRBV7-8,TRBJ2-5,15,CASSLKGPYQETQYF,TGTGCCAGCAGCTTGAAGGGCCCGTACCAAGAGACCCAGTACTTC
many,NA,TRBV27,TRBJ1-2,15,CASSLGSGGIWGYTF,TGTGCCAGCAGTTTGGGGTCCGGGGGGATATGGGGCTACACCTTC
many,TRBD1,TRBV28,TRBJ1-6,16,CASRYRGLIGNSPLHF,TGTGCCAGCAGATACAGGGGGCTAATTGGTAATTCACCCCTCCACTTT
few,NA,TRBV18,TRBJ2-2,16,CASSPKTRLNTGELFF,TGTGCCAGCTCACCAAAAACACGTTTGAACACCGGGGAGCTGTTTTTT
many,NA,TRBV25-1,TRBJ1-2,15,CASSDYFPESYGYTF,TGTGCCAGCAGTGATTACTTTCCGGAAAGCTATGGCTACACCTTC
many,TRBD2,TRBV4-1,TRBJ2-7,14,CASTPSGNMDEQYF,TGCGCCAGCACCCCTAGCGGGAATATGGACGAGCAGTACTTC
many,NA,TRBV11-2,TRBJ2-2,13,CASSLQHTGELFF,TGTGCCAGCAGCTTACAACACACCGGGGAGCTGTTTTTT
NA,NA,TRBV7-2,TRBJ2-7,13,CASSLVRGGKQYF,TGTGCCAGCAGCTTAGTTAGGGGGGGCAAGCAGTACTTC
NA,NA,TRBV10-2,TRBJ2-7,13,CASSGSRNYEQYF,TGCGCCAGCAGTGGATCGAGGAACTACGAGCAGTACTTC
many,NA,TRBV7-2,TRBJ1-6,15,CASSSLQVGDSPLHF,TGTGCCAGCAGCTCCCTGCAGGTTGGGGATTCACCCCTCCACTTT
few,TRBD2,TRBV28,TRBJ2-2,15,CASALTAGGAGELFF,TGTGCCAGCGCTTTGACAGCGGGAGGGGCCGGGGAGCTGTTTTTT
many,NA,TRBV20-1,TRBJ2-7,14,CSASYGGSSYEQYF,TGCAGTGCTAGTTACGGAGGGAGTTCCTACGAGCAGTACTTC
many,NA,TRBV12-3/TRBV12-4,TRBJ2-5,13,CASSLGVGEAQYF,TGTGCCAGCAGTTTAGGGGTCGGGGAGGCCCAGTACTTC
many,TRBD1,TRBV6-5,TRBJ1-2,15,CASSSHMTGSYGYTF,TGTGCCAGCAGTTCCCACATGACAGGGAGCTATGGCTACACCTTC
NA,NA,TRBV18,TRBJ1-3,16,CASSVDSAVSGNTIYF,TGTGCCAGCTCCGTGGACTCCGCGGTCTCTGGAAACACCATATATTTT
many,NA,TRBV20-1,TRBJ2-5,12,CSARPGEETQYF,TGCAGTGCGAGACCTGGGGAAGAGACCCAGTACTTC
many,NA,TRBV6-1,TRBJ2-7,13,CASSDDRAYEQYF,TGTGCCAGCAGTGACGACAGAGCCTACGAGCAGTACTTC
many,NA,TRBV28,TRBJ2-5,15,CASSQGRGRGETQYF,TGTGCCAGCAGCCAGGGCCGCGGACGGGGGGAGACCCAGTACTTC
many,NA,TRBV7-9,TRBJ1-5,15,CASSRGSLSNQPQHF,TGTGCCAGCAGTCGAGGGTCCCTTAGCAATCAGCCCCAGCATTTT
many,NA,TRBV20-1,TRBJ2-5,13,CSARELGRETQYF,TGCAGTGCTAGAGAGTTGGGGCGCGAGACCCAGTACTTC
NA,NA,TRBV16,TRBJ1-1,15,CASSQQGGPNTEAFF,TGTGCCAGCAGCCAACAAGGGGGGCCGAACACTGAAGCTTTCTTT
NA,NA,TRBV12-3/TRBV12-4,TRBJ1-2,14,CASIVEAGASGYTF,TGTGCCAGCATCGTAGAAGCCGGGGCAAGTGGCTACACCTTC
many,NA,TRBV7-6,TRBJ2-5,14,CASSSPDKGETQYF,TGTGCCAGCAGTTCACCCGATAAAGGGGAGACCCAGTACTTC
few,TRBD2,TRBV7-9,TRBJ2-7,14,CASSLLAGTDEQYF,TGTGCCAGCAGCCTTCTAGCGGGGACCGACGAGCAGTACTTC
many,NA,TRBV4-1,TRBJ2-5,13,CASSQAGLETQYF,TGCGCCAGCAGCCAAGCGGGATTGGAGACCCAGTACTTC
many,NA,TRBV7-8,TRBJ2-7,13,CASSRRDFYEQYF,TGTGCCAGCAGCCGCAGGGACTTCTACGAGCAGTACTTC
many,NA,TRBV12-3/TRBV12-4,TRBJ1-5,11,CASSITGPQHF,TGTGCCAGCAGCATAACAGGACCCCAGCATTTT
many,TRBD1,TRBV6-1,TRBJ1-6,14,CASTPGTGVSPLHF,TGTGCCAGCACTCCCGGGACAGGGGTATCACCCCTCCACTTT
many,NA,TRBV12-3/TRBV12-4,TRBJ1-3,15,CASSPHPGSGNTIYF,TGTGCCAGCAGCCCACACCCGGGCTCTGGAAACACCATATATTTT
many,NA,TRBV28,TRBJ2-2,14,CASTEARDTGELFF,TGTGCCAGCACGGAGGCCCGCGACACCGGGGAGCTGTTTTTT
many,NA,TRBV2,TRBJ1-5,14,CASSGTYSNQPQHF,TGTGCCAGCAGCGGGACATATAGCAATCAGCCCCAGCATTTT
NA,NA,TRBV12-3/TRBV12-4,TRBJ1-1,15,CASSLGYLRDTEAFF,TGTGCCAGCAGTTTAGGGTACCTGAGGGACACTGAAGCTTTCTTT
few,NA,TRBV5-5,TRBJ2-2,15,CASSLIRGNTGELFF,TGTGCCAGCAGCTTGATCCGTGGGAACACCGGGGAGCTGTTTTTT
many,TRBD1,TRBV28,TRBJ1-6,16,CASSPGVRGFNSPLHF,TGTGCCAGCAGTCCAGGGGTCAGGGGGTTTAATTCACCCCTCCACTTT
many,NA,TRBV2,TRBJ1-5,13,CASSEGQGQPQHF,TGTGCCAGCAGTGAAGGGCAGGGTCAGCCCCAGCATTTT
many,TRBD2,TRBV6-5,TRBJ2-5,14,CASRHRGGRETQYF,TGTGCCAGCAGGCACCGGGGCGGGAGAGAGACCCAGTACTTC
many,TRBD2,TRBV7-2,TRBJ2-7,16,CASSLVASGSLYEQYF,TGTGCCAGCAGCTTAGTGGCTAGCGGGAGTCTCTACGAGCAGTACTTC
many,TRBD2,TRBV7-2,TRBJ2-4,18,CASSLGRMTSAAKNIQYF,TGTGCCAGCAGCTTAGGTAGGATGACTAGCGCAGCCAAAAACATTCAGTACTTC
many,NA,TRBV20-1,TRBJ2-7,14,CSADSDRTRYEQYF,TGCAGTGCGGATTCCGACAGGACACGCTACGAGCAGTACTTC
NA,TRBD1,TRBV18,TRBJ1-2,15,CASSPPGAGGYGYTF,TGTGCCAGCTCACCACCCGGTGCAGGGGGCTATGGCTACACCTTC
few,NA,TRBV6-1,TRBJ1-1,13,CASMRTPNTEAFF,TGTGCCAGCATGAGGACACCGAACACTGAAGCTTTCTTT
many,NA,TRBV7-3,TRBJ2-5,15,CASSLIPGTQETQYF,TGTGCCAGCAGCTTAATACCGGGAACACAAGAGACCCAGTACTTC
many,TRBD1,TRBV10-3,TRBJ1-1,18,CAIKPSPGTGAQNTEAFF,TGTGCCATCAAACCCTCCCCGGGAACAGGGGCGCAGAACACTGAAGCTTTCTTT
many,TRBD1,TRBV11-2,TRBJ2-2,14,CASSSDRVTGELFF,TGTGCCAGCAGCTCAGACAGGGTCACCGGGGAGCTGTTTTTT
many,NA,TRBV12-3/TRBV12-4,TRBJ1-6,14,CASSLGIGNSPLHF,TGTGCCAGCAGTTTAGGGATCGGTAATTCACCCCTCCACTTT
few,TRBD2,TRBV7-2,TRBJ2-2,14,CASSHTSGGGELFF,TGTGCCAGCAGCCACACTAGCGGTGGAGGGGAGCTGTTTTTT
many,NA,TRBV6-1,TRBJ1-5,12,CATSWVNQPQHF,TGTGCCACCTCTTGGGTCAATCAGCCCCAGCATTTT
once,NA,TRBV20-1,TRBJ1-1,14,CSARGQPVDTEAFF,TGCAGTGCTAGAGGTCAGCCGGTGGACACTGAAGCTTTCTTT